Shown below are 17 T cell receptor beta chains from a single sample sequenced in a study of T-cell reconstitution after alpha-beta-depleted transplantation in children. Preparation of the TCRbeta library was carried out with unique molecular identifiers. From the PCR reads, TCRdb called clonotypes with MiXCR, one entry per CDR3 protein. The sample has around 580,000 distinct CDR3 sequences; 23% are singletons. Material: PBMCs, mostly from graft donor cells, obtained 360 days after TCRalphabeta/CD19-depleted stem cell transplant. The origin of the receptors is a boy in the first two years of life who had a stem cell transplant for acute myeloid leukemia, so the T cells may come from the graft donor.

This clonotype has ten or more counts. This chain joins TRBV5-1 and TRBJ2-1, with D possibly called TRBD1 or TRBD2 (5 bases each). The CDR3 loop spans 15 amino acids. V was pared by 4 bases and J by 8 bases, with 19 bases between. Germline CDR1 is SGHRS and CDR2 is YFSETQ. For the CDR3, the DNA is TGCGCCAGCAGCCGCGTAGGAGGACAAGGCGATGAGCAGTTCTTC. Protein sequence: CASSRVGGQGDEQFF.

This clonotype was counted only a few times. This chain joins TRBV6-1 and TRBJ1-5; D possibly corresponds to TRBD1 (6 bases). This CDR3 spans 15 amino acids. Germline V gene lookup returns CDR1 MNHNS and CDR2 SASEGT. V lost 5 bases and J 6 bases, leaving 17 bases between the germline ends. CDR3 DNA sequence: TGTGCCAGCAGTCCGACAGGTTCAGGGAGTCAGCCCCAGCATTTT. Its translation: CASSPTGSGSQPQHF.

To note about this clonotype: A read error may explain this, as a much larger clone is one base away. The chain is built from TRBV6-6 and TRBJ2-7; D may be TRBD1 (6 bases). Germline CDR1 MNHNY, CDR2 SVGAGI (reference sequence). The CDR3 is 13 residues long. Trimming shortened V by 5 bases and J by 5 bases, and 13 bases separated the two germline ends. The CDR3 coding sequence is TGTGCCAGCAGTCCAACAGGGATCCACGAGCAGTACTTC. Its protein is CASSPTGIHEQYF.

The chain links TRBV12-5 to TRBJ1-4; 9 bases line up with TRBD1. The V segment lost 7 bases and the J segment 5 bases; nucleotides outside the gene matches: 5. CDR1 LGHNT and CDR2 FRNRAP come from the germline V gene. The CDR3 totals 14 residues. The DNA for the CDR3 is TGTGCTAGTGCCCTGGGACAGGGAAATGAAAAACTGTTTTTT. Its translation: CASALGQGNEKLFF.

This clonotype was recorded many times. The germline gene is not matched at one end of the junction; a read error may be the cause. The rearrangement uses TRBV29-1 and TRBJ1-2, with a weak D call TRBD1 (6 bases). From germline, CDR1 is SQVTM and CDR2 ANQGSEA. CDR3 length: 12 amino acids. CDR3 bases: TGCAGCGTTGAAGAGTGGACAGCCCTCTACGCCTTC. Residues: CSVEEWTALYAF. Drawing the rest from reference TRBV29-1 and TRBJ1-2, the complete variable domain is SAVISQKPSRDICQRGTSLTIQCQVDSQVTMMFWYRQQPGQSLTLIATANQGSEATYESGFVIDKFPISRPNLTFSTLTVSNMSPEDSSIYLCSVEEWTALYAFGSGTRLTVV.

The chain joins TRBV28 to TRBJ1-5; D gene uncertain. V lost 8 bases and J lost 2, with 10 bases in between. Germline V lookup: CDR1 MDHEN, CDR2 SYDVKM. CDR3 size: 13 residues. The CDR3 nucleotides read TGTGCCAGCTATGTAGATGGCAATCAGCCCCAGCATTTT. It specifies CASYVDGNQPQHF.

The chain recombines TRBV7-9 with TRBJ2-1; 10 bases are shared with TRBD2. CDR1 SEHNR and CDR2 FQNEAQ come from the germline V gene (reference sequence). After removal of 5 bases from V and 4 bases from J, the junction contained 11 bases not matched to a gene. The CDR3 is made up of 17 amino acids. The CDR3 nucleotides are TGTGCCAGCAGCCCCCTACTAGCGGGAAAACTATACAATGAGCAGTTCTTC. This gives the protein CASSPLLAGKLYNEQFF.

The V and J genes are TRBV6-2 or TRBV6-3 and TRBJ1-1; D remains unclear. CDR1 is MNHEY and CDR2 is SVGEGT in the germline V gene. V lost 2 bases to trimming and J lost 11 bases, with 12 bases between them. This CDR3 spans 12 amino acids. CDR3 DNA sequence: TGTGCCAGCAGTTACCCCCCACGGTTTGCTTTCTTT. Its translation is CASSYPPRFAFF.

The rearrangement links TRBV12-3 or TRBV12-4 to TRBJ2-3; 10 bases match TRBD1. J was trimmed by 7 bases and V by 5 bases; bases with no gene match: 9. The CDR3 spans 15 residues. This CDR3 reads CASSPKTGGGNTQYF. The CDR3 region has the DNA TGTGCCAGCAGTCCCAAGACAGGGGGCGGAAATACGCAGTATTTT.

This clonotype was observed a few times. The chain employs TRBV20-1 and TRBJ2-5; 12 bases are a match to TRBD2. Trimming took 1 base from V and 1 from J; bases not matched to a gene: 10. The CDR3 loop spans 18 amino acids. In germline, CDR1 is DFQATT, CDR2 SNEGSKA (reference sequence). The CDR3 region has the DNA TGCAGTGCTAGAGGTCTAGCGGGGGGGGGTTGGTCCCAAGAGACCCAGTACTTC. This codes for CSARGLAGGGWSQETQYF.

V is TRBV20-1 and J is TRBJ1-6; a possible D gene is TRBD1 (5 bases). Germline V CDR1 and CDR2: DFQATT, SNEGSKA (reference sequence). The germline V and J ends were trimmed by 6 bases and 13 bases, with 19 bases remaining between them. The CDR3 is 13 residues long. This CDR3 reads CSASVGGGSPLHF. CDR3 bases: TGCAGTGCGAGCGTCGGGGGAGGGTCTCCCCTCCACTTT.

This clonotype appeared many times. This chain links TRBV4-3 with TRBJ1-1; no reliable D call. Germline V gene data show CDR1 as LGHNA and CDR2 as YSLEER. The CDR3 sequence is 15 residues long. V was shortened by 1 base and J by 4 bases, with 13 bases between the two germline ends. The CDR3 is CASSQGGRSGTEAFF. DNA of the CDR3: TGCGCCAGCAGCCAAGGCGGCAGGTCGGGCACTGAAGCTTTCTTT.

This clonotype appeared many times. J is TRBJ2-4 and V is TRBV25-1; 8 nucleotides agree with TRBD2. The junction had 8 bases not matched to a gene; V was cut back by 3 bases and J by 1 base. Germline loops: CDR1 MGHDK, CDR2 SYGVNS. This CDR3 contains 17 residues. The CDR3 DNA reads as TGTGCCAGCAGTGAGGTAGCGGGACCTGGGGCCAAAAACATTCAGTACTTC. Its translation is CASSEVAGPGAKNIQYF.

This clonotype has ten or more counts. The V gene is TRBV12-3 or TRBV12-4, the J gene TRBJ2-4, with 10 nucleotides matching TRBD2. Trimming cost V 5 bases and J 2 bases; bases outside gene matches: 12. This CDR3 has 18 amino acids. This chain's CDR3 is CASSPGLARGSPKNIQYF. The CDR3, as DNA: TGTGCCAGCAGTCCGGGACTAGCGAGAGGGTCTCCCAAAAACATTCAGTACTTC.

This clonotype was observed a handful of times. The chain is built from TRBV20-1 and TRBJ2-7; no firm D call. The germline V gene has CDR1 DFQATT and CDR2 SNEGSKA (reference sequence). Trimming took 1 base from V and 2 from J, leaving 9 bases between them. This CDR3 has 13 amino acids. The CDR3 region has the DNA TGCAGTGCTAGAGGGGCCAGCCCCTACGAGCAGTACGTC. Translation: CSARGASPYEQYV.

This clonotype was detected ten times or more. The chain links TRBV29-1 to TRBJ2-3; D is uncertain. Trimming shortened V by 2 bases and J by 0 bases, and 12 bases separated the two germline ends. This CDR3 region has 15 residues. The germline V gene has CDR1 SQVTM and CDR2 ANQGSEA. The CDR3, as DNA: TGCAGCGTTGAATCGACGGCCGCGAGCACAGATACGCAGTATTTT. Translating it yields CSVESTAASTDTQYF.

This clonotype occurred a few times. The V call is TRBV20-1, the J call TRBJ2-3; 13 bases agree with TRBD2. This CDR3 has 14 amino acids. CDR1 is DFQATT, CDR2 SNEGSKA, per germline (reference sequence). With 3 bases clipped from V and 5 bases from J, the junction kept 2 bases outside the gene matches. CDR3 nucleotides: TGCAGTGCTAGTACTAGCGGGGGGGTAGATACGCAGTATTTT. This encodes CSASTSGGVDTQYF.